Below, 28 T cell receptor beta chains from the same sample are listed, as sequenced in a study of preoperative IRX-2 immunotherapy in early breast cancer. TCRdb keeps only in-frame clones here, not all; method: immunoSEQ multiplex PCR. Of 39,000 or so clones in the sample, roughly 80% were seen once. Treatment in this sample: preoperative locoregional IRX-2 cytokine immunotherapy. The source material was tumor tissue, sampled after IRX-2 immunotherapy. These TCRs come from a human donor with breast cancer.

This chain joins TRBV29-1 and TRBJ2-5; the D is unclear. In germline, CDR1 is SQVTM, CDR2 ANQGSEA. The V end was cut by 5 bases, the J end by 5 bases, with 12 bases between. The CDR3 consists of 12 residues. The CDR3 DNA sequence: TGCAGCGTTCGCTCTGGGTCGGAGACCCAGTACTTC. Translated, it gives CSVRSGSETQYF.

The gene calls are TRBV19 and TRBJ1-2; 7 nucleotides agree with TRBD1. This CDR3 is 12 amino acids long. Germline CDR1 and CDR2: LNHDA and SQIVND (reference sequence). Trimming took 6 bases from V and 8 from J; bases not matched to a gene: 6. CDR3 amino acids: CASSPRQGGYTF. CDR3 DNA: TGTGCCAGTAGCCCGAGACAGGGAGGCTACACCTTC.

The J gene is TRBJ2-7, the V gene TRBV10-2; D is tentatively TRBD1 or TRBD2 (6 bases each). The CDR3 has 13 amino acids. Germline loops: CDR1 WSHSY, CDR2 SAAADI. The germline V and J ends were trimmed by 6 bases and 6 bases, with 15 bases remaining between them. DNA of the CDR3: TGCGCCAGCAGCCCAGGGGAGGCCCTCGAGCAGTACTTC. It specifies CASSPGEALEQYF.

This clone was seen many times. The V and J genes are TRBV11-3 and TRBJ2-5; D is perhaps TRBD2 (5 bases). This CDR3 region has 14 residues. The V gene's germline CDR1 is SGHNT and CDR2 YENEEA. V lost 3 bases and J lost 5, with 13 bases in between. CDR3 residues: CASSLGVRKETQYF. The DNA of the CDR3 is TGTGCCAGCAGCTTGGGAGTCAGAAAGGAGACCCAGTACTTC. The full variable domain, its missing parts supplied by reference TRBV11-3 and TRBJ2-5, is EAGVVQSPRYKIIEKKQPVAFWCNPISGHNTLYWYLQNLGQGPELLIRYENEEAVDDSQLPKDRFSAERLKGVDSTLKIQPAELGDSAVYLCASSLGVRKETQYFGPGTRLLVL.

The V call is TRBV11-3, the J call TRBJ1-3; no firm D call. V gave up 3 bases and J gave up 3 bases, with 12 bases separating them. This CDR3 comprises 15 residues. CDR1 and CDR2 (germline): SGHNT, YENEEA. CDR3 in amino acids: CASSFRVKRGNTIYF. The CDR3 coding sequence is TGTGCCAGCAGCTTCCGGGTGAAACGTGGAAACACCATATATTTT.

This rearrangement joins TRBV22-1 to TRBJ2-2; TRBD1 is the table's D call, not checked against the DNA. TRBV22-1 is recorded as a pseudogene. The CDR3 consists of 13 residues. CDR3 sequence reads: CASSQGDTGELFF. The CDR3 DNA follows: TGTGCCAGCAGTCAGGGGGACACCGGGGAGCTGTTTTTT.

V gene TRBV5-1 combines with J gene TRBJ2-4; D remains unclear. The CDR3 totals 14 residues. Germline V CDR1 and CDR2: SGHRS, YFSETQ. V was cut by 0 bases and J by 0 bases, with 4 bases left in between. CDR3 coding DNA: TGCGCCAGCAGCTTGGCACTAGCCAAAAACATTCAGTACTTC. Translation gives CASSLALAKNIQYF.

As for this clone: One end of the junction fails to match germline, which may point to a read error. The chain carries TRBV11-3 and TRBJ1-5; no clear D. Germline V gives CDR1 SGHNT, CDR2 YENEEA. This CDR3 is built from 14 residues. The CDR3 region has the DNA TGTACCAGCAGCTTCCGGAAGGCAGGTCAGCCCCAGCATTTT. Residues: CTSSFRKAGQPQHF.

CDR3 nucleotide sequence: TGTGCCAGCAGCGACCCACCGGGCATTCGACTCGATACGCAGTATTTT. Its protein is CASSDPPGIRLDTQYF. V usage is TRBV30 and J usage is TRBJ2-3; D remains unclear. Trimming took off 8 bases at V and 6 bases at J, with 27 bases between the two ends. This CDR3 comprises 16 residues. Germline V gene lookup returns CDR1 GTSNPN and CDR2 SVGIG (reference sequence).

J is TRBJ1-1 and V is TRBV5-1, with D possibly TRBD1 on 6 matching bases. V shed 4 bases and J shed 2 bases, with 12 bases lying between them. The CDR3 contains 14 residues. Germline CDR1 reads SGHRS; CDR2 reads YFSETQ. The CDR3 region is CASSPGQQNTEAFF. In DNA, the CDR3 is TGCGCCAGCAGCCCGGGACAACAAAACACTGAAGCTTTCTTT.

The V gene is TRBV7-1, the J gene TRBJ2-1; D is unclear. TRBV7-1 falls under the ORF class, with uncertain function. The CDR3 covers 14 residues. V was trimmed by 5 bases and J by 12 bases, leaving 20 bases between them. In DNA form, the CDR3 reads TGTGCCAGCAGCGCCGCCGGATTAGGCTTCGCGCAGTTCTTC. Residues: CASSAAGLGFAQFF.

V and J are TRBV7-1 and TRBJ1-2; 7 nucleotides line up with TRBD1. TRBV7-1 is an ORF, and what it does is uncertain. This CDR3 is 16 amino acids long. J gave up 2 bases and V 5 bases, and 11 bases lay outside the gene matches. The CDR3 region has the DNA TGTGCCAGCAGCCAAGGACAGGTGCCGTCCAACTATGGCTACACCTTC. This translates into CASSQGQVPSNYGYTF.

The chain carries TRBV18 and TRBJ2-5; possibly TRBD1 for D (6 bases). V dropped 3 bases and J dropped 5 bases, with 10 bases sitting between them. The germline V gene encodes CDR1 KGHSH and CDR2 LQKENI. CDR3 length: 13 amino acids. The chain's CDR3 is CASSPTGTETQYF. The CDR3 DNA reads as TGTGCCAGCTCACCTACAGGGACGGAGACCCAGTACTTC.

V usage is TRBV6-4 and J usage is TRBJ2-1; unclear D gene. The V gene lost 3 bases and the J gene lost 11 bases, with 14 bases spanning the gap. CDR1 is MRHNA and CDR2 is SNTAGT in the germline V gene. This CDR3 has 13 amino acids. For the CDR3, the DNA is TGTGCCAGCAGTGAAAACCCCTCCGTGCAGCAGTTCTTC. Translated, it gives CASSENPSVQQFF.

The rearrangement links TRBV30 to TRBJ1-4; TRBD1 might be the D (6 bases). Germline V CDR1 and CDR2: GTSNPN, SVGIG (reference sequence). CDR3 length equals 13 residues. Trimming removed 8 bases from V and 8 bases from J, with 18 bases in between. The CDR3 here is CARQRTAGEKLFF. CDR3 coding DNA: TGTGCCAGACAACGGACAGCGGGGGAAAAACTGTTTTTT.

For this clone: The junction shows a germline mismatch at one end, possibly a read error. The genes are TRBV6-8 and TRBJ2-7; D may correspond to TRBD1 or TRBD2 (5 bases each). CDR3 length equals 15 residues. The germline V gene encodes CDR1 MNHGY and CDR2 SAAAGT. The CDR3 here is CASSEVGTAPYEQYF. The CDR3 DNA reads as TGTGCCAGCAGTGAGGTTGGGACGGCTCCCTACGAGCAGTACTTT.

J is TRBJ2-1 and V is TRBV7-6; the D gene could be TRBD1 or TRBD2 (5 bases each). Looked up from germline, CDR1 is SGHVS and CDR2 is FNYEAQ. V dropped 5 bases and J dropped 0 bases, with 17 bases sitting between them. This CDR3 is built from 17 residues. The CDR3 spells CASSPGWGTLSYNEQFF. CDR3 nucleotide sequence: TGTGCCAGCAGCCCCGGGTGGGGGACCCTCTCCTACAATGAGCAGTTCTTC.

Remarks on this clone: At one boundary the junction diverges from the germline segment, which might be a read error. The V and J genes are TRBV6-8 and TRBJ2-3; D is undetermined. CDR1 is MNHGY and CDR2 is SAAAGT in the germline V gene. The CDR3 has 15 amino acids. Written as DNA, the CDR3 is TGTGCCATCAGTCGAGAAGGGCCTATCACAGATACGCAGTATTTT. Amino acids: CAISREGPITDTQYF.

The V gene is TRBV28, the J gene TRBJ2-7; tentative D call: TRBD1 (5 bases). Trimming pared 8 bases from V and 0 bases from J, leaving 8 bases between. CDR1 MDHEN and CDR2 SYDVKM come from the germline V gene. This CDR3 spans 12 amino acids. The CDR3 spells CASQGTSYEQYF. The CDR3 bases are TGTGCCAGCCAGGGAACCTCCTACGAGCAGTACTTC.

This clone occurred a few times. The chain employs TRBV6-8 and TRBJ1-2; maybe TRBD1 (5 bases). Per germline, CDR1 MNHGY and CDR2 SAAAGT. Trimming shortened V by 7 bases and J by 5 bases, and 17 bases separated the two germline ends. The CDR3 sequence is 14 residues long. The DNA of the CDR3 is TGTGCCAGCACCTCTACCGGGACGGCGTATGGCTACACCTTC. It yields the protein CASTSTGTAYGYTF.

CDR3 region: CASSHFWGGMKLFF. CDR3 nucleotides: TGCGCCAGCAGTCATTTCTGGGGGGGGATGAAACTGTTTTTT. This chain links TRBV23-1 with TRBJ1-4; TRBD1 is a possible D gene (5 bases). TRBV23-1 is given ORF status, its function remaining uncertain. The length of the CDR3 is 14 residues. Trimming pared 3 bases from V and 11 bases from J, leaving 16 bases between.

J is TRBJ1-3 and V is TRBV6-8; perhaps TRBD1 as D (6 bases). This CDR3 region has 16 residues. Trimming pared 2 bases from V and 0 bases from J, leaving 11 bases between. The germline gives CDR1 MNHGY, CDR2 SAAAGT. The CDR3 here is CASSYSQGPSGNTIYF. CDR3 nucleotide sequence: TGTGCCAGCAGTTACAGCCAGGGGCCCTCTGGAAACACCATATATTTT.

The chain recombines TRBV6-8 with TRBJ2-3, with no clear D. The germline V gene encodes CDR1 MNHGY and CDR2 SAAAGT. Trimming left V 8 bases short and J 5 bases short, with 11 bases between. The CDR3 spans 12 residues. The CDR3 DNA is TGTGCCAGCGCAACCCTCGGAGATACGCAGTATTTT. Protein: CASATLGDTQYF.

The chain carries TRBV18 and TRBJ2-1; tentatively, D is TRBD1 or TRBD2 (5 bases each). Trimming removed 8 bases at V and 4 bases at J, with 15 bases between. Germline CDR1 is KGHSH and CDR2 is LQKENI. This CDR3 is built from 14 residues. Here the CDR3 reads CASRPEGFYNEQFF. CDR3 DNA sequence: TGTGCCAGCCGGCCCGAGGGGTTTTACAATGAGCAGTTCTTC.

This clone was seen a few times. V usage is TRBV11-3 and J usage is TRBJ2-5, with TRBD1 matching over 7 bases. The CDR3 spans 14 residues. V gave up 3 bases and J gave up 2 bases; unmatched junction bases: 3. Germline V gene lookup returns CDR1 SGHNT and CDR2 YENEEA. The CDR3 bases are TGTGCCAGCAGCTTCGGCAGGGGGCAAGAGACCCAGTACTTC. Translating it yields CASSFGRGQETQYF.

The CDR3 DNA sequence: TGTGCCAGTAGTATACGTGGTCTTTCACGGGGGTCCTACGAGCAGTACTTC. This translates into CASSIRGLSRGSYEQYF. The chain recombines TRBV19 with TRBJ2-7, with D possibly TRBD2 on 6 matching bases. The CDR3 has 17 residues. V was trimmed by 2 bases and J by 1 base, leaving 18 bases between them. Looked up from germline, CDR1 is LNHDA and CDR2 is SQIVND (reference sequence). Complete variable domain (other parts from reference TRBV19 and TRBJ2-7): DGGITQSPKYLFRKEGQNVTLSCEQNLNHDAMYWYRQDPGQGLRLIYYSQIVNDFQKGDIAEGYSVSREKKESFPLTVTSAQKNPTAFYLCASSIRGLSRGSYEQYFGPGTRLTVT.

V is TRBV28 and J is TRBJ2-1; 10 bases align to TRBD2. Germline CDR1 MDHEN, CDR2 SYDVKM. The CDR3 extends over 16 amino acids. The trim removed 2 bases at V and 1 base at J, leaving 2 bases unmatched. CDR3 DNA sequence: TGTGCCAGCAGTTTAGAGCGGGAGGGGTCCTACAATGAGCAGTTCTTC. Translation: CASSLEREGSYNEQFF.

The CDR3: CAWSVKRGSSYNEQFF. The CDR3 coding sequence is TGTGCCTGGAGTGTAAAGCGGGGCAGCTCCTACAATGAGCAGTTCTTC. The rearrangement links TRBV30 to TRBJ2-1, with TRBD2 identical over 7 bases. J was trimmed by 0 bases and V by 0 bases; bases with no gene match: 5. Per the germline V gene, CDR1 is GTSNPN and CDR2 is SVGIG (reference sequence). This CDR3 spans 16 amino acids.